These T cell receptor beta chains were read from a single sample in a study of STAT5B mutations in CD4+ large granular lymphocyte leukemia. Produced via immunoSEQ multiplex PCR; TCRdb's table is partial and in-frame only. The sample carries 20,000 to 25,000 clones, 79% recorded once. Input material: CD4+ T cells from blood buffy coats. These receptors were collected from a human donor in good health. The CDR3 runs from the conserved cysteine through the conserved F or W. D genes are given only for firm matches. Size is stated for part of the rows, as once, few or many counts, or as a class when the clone is expanded.

CDR3aa	CDR3nt	v_gene	j_gene	d_gene	abundance
CASSPRQGANSPLHF	TGTGCCAGCAGCCCCCGACAGGGAGCGAATTCACCCCTCCACTTT	TRBV7-9	TRBJ1-6	TRBD1	.
CASISTWDTDGGTDTQYF	TGTGCCAGCATCTCGACGTGGGACACCGATGGGGGTACAGATACGCAGTATTTT	TRBV7-8	TRBJ2-3	.	.
CASSPGETQYF	TGTGCCAGCTCACCAGGGGAGACCCAGTACTTC	TRBV18	TRBJ2-5	.	.
CAWSGGGLSYNEQFF	TGTGCCTGGAGTGGGGGGGGCCTATCCTACAATGAGCAGTTCTTC	TRBV30	TRBJ2-1	.	.
CAWSAGQLETQYF	TGTGCCTGGAGTGCAGGGCAGCTAGAGACCCAGTACTTC	TRBV30	TRBJ2-5	.	.
CASSASPGQRSGANVLTF	TGTGCCAGCAGCGCCTCGCCGGGACAGAGATCTGGGGCCAACGTCCTGACTTTC	TRBV13	TRBJ2-6	TRBD1	.
CAISTGGRNEQYF	TGTGCCATCAGTACGGGAGGGCGTAACGAGCAGTACTTC	TRBV10-3	TRBJ2-7	TRBD2	.
CASSLVGELFF	TGTGCCAGCAGCTTAGTGGGGGAGCTGTTTTTT	TRBV7-9	TRBJ2-2	.	.
CASSASYEQYF	TGTGCCAGCAGTGCCTCCTACGAGCAGTACTTC	TRBV25-1	TRBJ2-7	.	.
CASTPPFRDTEAFF	TGTGCCAGCACCCCCCCTTTTCGGGACACTGAAGCTTTCTTT	TRBV6-6	TRBJ1-1	.	.
CASDRGGNTEAFF	TGTGCCAGTGACAGGGGAGGGAACACTGAAGCTTTCTTT	TRBV7-2	TRBJ1-1	TRBD1	once
CAIRGTDMNTEAFF	TGTGCCATCAGGGGGACGGACATGAACACTGAAGCTTTCTTT	TRBV10-3	TRBJ1-1	.	.
CASNLRRGNTEAFF	TGTGCCAGCAACCTCCGGCGGGGGAACACTGAAGCTTTCTTT	TRBV2	TRBJ1-1	.	.
CASSSSSGQPQHF	TGTGCCAGCAGCTCAAGTTCTGGACAGCCCCAGCATTTT	TRBV11-2	TRBJ1-5	.	few